The rows below give T cell receptor beta chains drawn from one sample of a study of T cell responses to AZD1222 COVID-19 vaccine. Sequencing used immunoSEQ multiplex PCR; TCRdb keeps in-frame clones, though not all of them. The repertoire holds some 110,000 clones, with under 90% as singletons. Sequenced material: peripheral blood, taken on day 0 of AZD1222 vaccination. These TCRs come from an adult in good health. CDR3s include the opening cysteine and the closing phenylalanine or tryptophan. A D gene is named only where the DNA matches it firmly. Clone size, where shown, is once, few, many, or a class for clones that have expanded.

v_gene	d_gene	j_gene	abundance	CDR3nt	CDR3aa
TRBV12-3/TRBV12-4	NA	TRBJ2-1	NA	TGTGCCAGCAGGCTAGGTTACAATGAGCAGTTCTTC	CASRLGYNEQFF
TRBV7-3	NA	TRBJ2-1	NA	TGTGCCAGCAGCTTACAACTAACCAATGAGCAGTTCTTC	CASSLQLTNEQFF
TRBV18	NA	TRBJ1-1	NA	TGTGCCAGCTCACCACAAGGGATGAACACTGAAGCTTTCTTT	CASSPQGMNTEAFF
TRBV28	TRBD1	TRBJ2-2	NA	TGTGCCAGCAGTACTCTGGACAGGGCTGACACCGGGGAGCTGTTTTTT	CASSTLDRADTGELFF
TRBV29-1	TRBD1	TRBJ1-1	NA	TGCAGCGTTGACAGGGGGTATCGGTTGGGGATAAACACTGAAGCTTTCTTT	CSVDRGYRLGINTEAFF
TRBV9	NA	TRBJ2-2	NA	TGTGCCAGCAGCGTAGGGAGAGTCGGGGAGCTGTTTTTT	CASSVGRVGELFF
TRBV11-3	TRBD1	TRBJ1-4	NA	TGTGCCAGCAGCTTAGATGGGACAGATGAAAAACTGTTTTTT	CASSLDGTDEKLFF
TRBV7-3	TRBD1	TRBJ1-2	few	TGTGCCAGCAGCTTGGCCGGGACAGACGGCTACACCTTC	CASSLAGTDGYTF
TRBV6-5	TRBD1	TRBJ1-2	NA	TGTGCCAGCAGAACCCGACAGGGAGGAGTCTATGGCTACACCTTC	CASRTRQGGVYGYTF
TRBV19	TRBD1	TRBJ1-3	NA	TGTGCCAGTAGTACGACAGGGGGCGATCGGAACACCATATATTTT	CASSTTGGDRNTIYF
TRBV7-2	TRBD2	TRBJ2-7	once	TGTGCCAGCAGGACCGGGCGGGAGGGCTTCGAGCAGTACTTC	CASRTGREGFEQYF
TRBV24-1	NA	TRBJ2-3	NA	TGTGCCACCAGTGAGAGCGGAAGGGGGTGGGACACAGATACGCAGTATTTT	CATSESGRGWDTDTQYF
TRBV28	TRBD2	TRBJ2-3	NA	TGTGCCAGCAGTTTCTATCTAGCGGGAGGGGGTGGCACAGATACGCAGTATTTT	CASSFYLAGGGGTDTQYF
TRBV6-5	NA	TRBJ2-3	NA	TGTGCCAGCAGCCGTAGGGGCACAGATACGCAGTATTTT	CASSRRGTDTQYF
TRBV11-2	TRBD2	TRBJ2-7	NA	TGTGCCAGCAGCCCCTGGGTAGCGGGGCCCTACGAGCAGTACTTC	CASSPWVAGPYEQYF
TRBV6-2/TRBV6-3	NA	TRBJ2-1	NA	TGTGCCAGCAGTTACTCGGGGAGGAGCTCCTACAATGAGCAGTTCTTC	CASSYSGRSSYNEQFF
TRBV9	NA	TRBJ1-6	NA	TGTGCCAGCAGCGTAGATGCAGGGCTGAAGTCACCCCTCCACTTT	CASSVDAGLKSPLHF
TRBV7-9	NA	TRBJ1-1	NA	TGTGCCAGCAGCTTAGATGGGGGGAACACTGAAGCTTTCTTT	CASSLDGGNTEAFF
TRBV18	NA	TRBJ2-6	NA	TGTGCCAGCTCACCACCGGGAATCAGCTCTGGGGCCAACGTCCTGACTTTC	CASSPPGISSGANVLTF
TRBV11-2	TRBD2	TRBJ2-5	once	TGTGCCAGCAGCTTTACTAGCGGGTACCAAGAGACCCAGTACTTC	CASSFTSGYQETQYF
TRBV5-1	NA	TRBJ2-7	NA	TGCGCCAGCAGCCCGGGACTGGCTTATGAGCAGTACTTC	CASSPGLAYEQYF
TRBV7-3	TRBD2	TRBJ2-1	few	TGTGCCAGCAGCTTAAGGAGCGGGAGCTCCTACAATGAGCAGTTCTTC	CASSLRSGSSYNEQFF
TRBV6-5	NA	TRBJ1-2	once	TGTGCCAGCAGACCTGTGTGGCAGGTCGATGGCTACACCTTC	CASRPVWQVDGYTF
TRBV7-2	TRBD1	TRBJ1-3	NA	TGTGCCAGCAGCTGGGACAGCTCTGGAAACACCATATATTTT	CASSWDSSGNTIYF